This TCR beta chain was captured in a study of T-cell reconstitution after alpha-beta-depleted transplantation in children. Study results and limitations: T cells produced anew were the main source of T-cell counts and diversity one year after transplant. High day-60 TCRbeta diversity in some patients came from surviving recipient T cells and thymic progenitors. By about two months after transplant, alpha-beta T cells reportedly arose from several hundred graft clones that had expanded.

This clonotype was observed a handful of times. The antigen is unknown. Germline lookup yields CDR1 DFQATT and CDR2 SNEGSKA (reference sequence). The CDR3 loop spans 13 amino acids. Trimming pared 3 bases from V and 3 bases from J, leaving 8 bases between. Library preparation (for TCRbeta) was performed with unique molecular identifiers. Via MiXCR, TCRdb re-called the PCR reads, giving one row per CDR3 protein. The sample holds 200,000 to 300,000 distinct CDR3 sequences, approximately 8% seen once. The sequence was obtained from a male patient between 10 and 17 years old who had a stem cell transplant for acute lymphoblastic leukemia, so the T cells may come from the graft donor. The sample consisted of PBMCs, mostly from graft donor cells, taken 180 days after TCRalphabeta/CD19-depleted stem cell transplant. The chain joins TRBV20-1 to TRBJ2-2; D unclear. CDR3 amino acids: CSARGRYTGELFF. CDR3 in DNA: TGCAGTGCTAGGGGCCGATACACCGGGGAGCTGTTTTTT.